Listed below are T cell receptor beta chains from one sample, sequenced in a study of Ad26.COV2.S vaccination and SARS-CoV-2 variants. This table comes from immunoSEQ multiplex PCR, and its TCRdb copy is limited to in-frame clones, with some not included. The profile shows roughly 320,000 clones, around 84% of them singletons. The sample was peripheral blood, taken in a trial of Ad26.COV2.S vaccine versus placebo. These TCRs come from a person between 18 and 65 years old who received the Ad26.COV2.S COVID-19 vaccine or a placebo. Each CDR3 is given with its conserved first and last residue. A D gene is named only where the DNA matches it firmly. A row's size may be missing; if present it is once, few, many or a size class.

-	TRBV20-1	once	TRBJ1-4	TGCAGTGCCACCGACTTAGAAAAACTGTTTTTT	CSATDLEKLFF
-	TRBV27	-	TRBJ1-1	TGTGCCAGCAGGGGGGCAAACACTGAAGCTTTCTTT	CASRGANTEAFF
-	TRBV7-2	-	TRBJ2-2	TGTGCCAGCAGCTTACTGGGGTCCGGGGAGCTGTTTTTT	CASSLLGSGELFF
-	TRBV7-9	-	TRBJ1-4	TGTGCCAGCAGCTCACCTCTAACCCAAGGTCTTAATGAAAAACTGTTTTTT	CASSSPLTQGLNEKLFF
-	TRBV6-2/TRBV6-3	-	TRBJ1-1	TGTGCCAGCAGCCGGGGCGTTGAAGCTTTCTTT	CASSRGVEAFF
-	TRBV7-2	-	TRBJ2-2	TGTGCCAGCAGCTTACTAGGACACCACACCGGGGAGCTGTTTTTT	CASSLLGHHTGELFF
-	TRBV7-2	-	TRBJ1-3	TGTGCCAGCAGCTTATATTTCCGCTCTGGAAACACCATATATTTT	CASSLYFRSGNTIYF
TRBD1	TRBV29-1	few	TRBJ1-2	TGCAGCGTTGCGTCTACAGGGGGCGCGGGTGGCTACACCTTC	CSVASTGGAGGYTF
-	TRBV7-8	-	TRBJ1-2	TGTGCCAGCAGCTTAGCGGGTTGGGGCGCTGGCTACACCTTC	CASSLAGWGAGYTF
TRBD2	TRBV7-9	-	TRBJ2-7	TGTGCCAGCAGCTTATCCAAATCCCTAGCGGGGGGTACCTACGAGCAGTACTTC	CASSLSKSLAGGTYEQYF
TRBD1	TRBV7-2	-	TRBJ1-1	TGTGCCAGCTCCAGGGGGCGTGGGGACACTGAAGCTTTCTTT	CASSRGRGDTEAFF
TRBD1	TRBV6-6	few	TRBJ2-1	TGTGCCAGCAGACACGCCGGGACAGGGGGGGTCAATGAGCAGTTCTTC	CASRHAGTGGVNEQFF
-	TRBV3-1/TRBV3-2	-	TRBJ2-7	TGTGCCAGCAGCCAAGAGTATAGGGCAGCGAACGAGCAGTACTTC	CASSQEYRAANEQYF
-	TRBV18	-	TRBJ2-5	TGTGCCAGCTCACTTTTACAGGGTAGGAAAGAGACCCAGTACTTC	CASSLLQGRKETQYF
TRBD1	TRBV6-5	-	TRBJ1-2	TGTGCCAGCAGAAGGACAGGGGGAGATAACTATGGCTACACCTTC	CASRRTGGDNYGYTF
-	TRBV5-1	-	TRBJ1-2	TGCGCCAGCAGCTCCGGGGGGGACACCTACTATGGCTACACCTTC	CASSSGGDTYYGYTF
-	TRBV7-9	few	TRBJ1-5	TGTGCCAGCAGCCCGGGGGAGGTTCAGCCCCAGCATTTT	CASSPGEVQPQHF
-	TRBV14	-	TRBJ2-1	TGTGCCAGCAGCCAAGACCGAGGGAATGAGCAGTTCTTC	CASSQDRGNEQFF
-	TRBV5-1	-	TRBJ2-2	TGCGCCAGCGGTCCAGGGGGGGCTACCACCGGGGAGCTGTTTTTT	CASGPGGATTGELFF
TRBD2	TRBV9	-	TRBJ2-1	TGTGCCAGCAGCGTTCGACTAGCGGGGGGGCAAGATGAGCAGTTCTTC	CASSVRLAGGQDEQFF
-	TRBV7-2	-	TRBJ2-1	TGTGCCAGCAGCTTGGTAGGGGAAACAAGCTTGATCTTC	CASSLVGETSLIF
-	TRBV5-4	-	TRBJ2-5	TGTGCCAGCAGCTTAACTGGAGGTCAAGAGACCCAGTACTTC	CASSLTGGQETQYF
-	TRBV4-2	-	TRBJ1-3	TGTGCCAGCAGCCTCCGGCCGGGGTTCGAAGGGAACACCATATATTTT	CASSLRPGFEGNTIYF
TRBD1	TRBV2	-	TRBJ1-1	TGTGCCAGCAAGAGGACAGGGAACACTGAAGCTTTCTTT	CASKRTGNTEAFF
-	TRBV6-2/TRBV6-3	-	TRBJ2-2	TGTGCCAGCAGTTCCCGCGAAGTTTTCACCGGGGAGCTGTTTTTT	CASSSREVFTGELFF
TRBD1	TRBV6-4	-	TRBJ2-1	TGTGCCAGCAGTGCCGGGACAGGGGGACGCAATGAGCAGTTCTTC	CASSAGTGGRNEQFF
-	TRBV7-2	-	TRBJ1-5	TGTGCCAGCAGCAGAGACAGGAATCAGCCCCAGCATTTT	CASSRDRNQPQHF
-	TRBV7-3	few	TRBJ1-1	TGTGCCAGCAGCCCCGCAGGGTACAGTTCTGAAGCTTTCTTT	CASSPAGYSSEAFF
-	TRBV11-2	-	TRBJ1-5	TGTGCCAGCAGCGTCACACAGGGCGGGGGACAGCCCCAGCATTTT	CASSVTQGGGQPQHF
-	TRBV5-6	-	TRBJ2-7	TGTGCCAGCAGCTCCCGTCCCGTTGTAACCGAGCAGTACTTC	CASSSRPVVTEQYF
-	TRBV5-1	few	TRBJ1-1	TGCGCCAGCAGCTCCGGTTGGGGAGGGAACACTGAAGCTTTCTTT	CASSSGWGGNTEAFF